Listed below are T cell receptor beta chains from one sample, sequenced in a study of technical replicates of blood from a handful of donors. Libraries were prepared by immunoSEQ multiplex PCR; TCRdb keeps only in-frame clonotypes and omits some of them. Of 80,000 to 85,000 clones in the sample, around 91% were seen once. Sequenced material: T cells isolated from PBMCs. The receptors derive from a human donor in good health. The CDR3 runs from the conserved cysteine through the conserved F or W. The order of the fields is clone size, V gene, J gene, D gene, CDR3 DNA, CDR3 protein. D genes are given only for firm matches. Clone size is stated in some rows and not others, as once, few, many or a class when expanded.

>NA|TRBV29-1|TRBJ2-1|NA
TGCAGCGGAAGCAGAAGCGCCTACAATGAGCAGTTCTTC
CSGSRSAYNEQFF
>NA|TRBV10-3|TRBJ2-1|TRBD2
TGTGCCATCAGGGGGACTAGCGGGAGTTCAGGTGAGCAGTTCTTC
CAIRGTSGSSGEQFF
>NA|TRBV2|TRBJ1-5|TRBD1
TGTGCCAGCAGCCGACAGGGGAGAGGGAATTACCGCCCCCAGCATTTT
CASSRQGRGNYRPQHF
>NA|TRBV19|TRBJ2-2|TRBD2
TGTGCCAGTAGACCTCTAGCGGGAGGGCCGAACACCGGGGAGCTGTTTTTT
CASRPLAGGPNTGELFF
>NA|TRBV7-6|TRBJ2-7|TRBD1
TGTGCCAGCAGCTCCCGGGACAGGGCCCACGAGCAGTACTTC
CASSSRDRAHEQYF
>NA|TRBV7-9|TRBJ1-5|NA
TGTGCCAGCAGCTTAGGGCTTTATAGCAATCAGCCCCAGCATTTT
CASSLGLYSNQPQHF
>NA|TRBV28|TRBJ2-5|NA
TGTGCCAGCAGTTTGCGGAGGGAGACCCAGTACTTC
CASSLRRETQYF
>medium-sized|TRBV28|TRBJ1-2|NA
TGTGCCAGCAGTTTATTCTCAGGGAGGGATGGCTACACCTTC
CASSLFSGRDGYTF
>NA|TRBV5-1|TRBJ2-5|NA
TGCGCCAGCAGCAGGACGGAGGGGGAGACCCAGTACTTC
CASSRTEGETQYF
>NA|TRBV28|TRBJ2-2|TRBD2
TGTGCCAGCAGAGATAGACTAGCAGGCACCGGGGAGCTGTTTTTT
CASRDRLAGTGELFF
>NA|TRBV5-8|TRBJ2-3|NA
TGTGCCAGCAGCTCTTATACAGATACGCAGTATTTT
CASSSYTDTQYF
>NA|TRBV9|TRBJ1-1|NA
TGTGCCAGCAGTGGAGTCAACACTGAAGCTTTCTTT
CASSGVNTEAFF
>once|TRBV7-3|TRBJ2-1|TRBD1
TGTGCCAGCAGCTTTGGGACAGACTATGAGCAGTTCTTC
CASSFGTDYEQFF
>NA|TRBV14|TRBJ2-1|TRBD1
TGTGCCAGCAGCCATCTGCTGGAACAGGGGAAAAGGTCCTACAATGAGCAGTTCTTC
CASSHLLEQGKRSYNEQFF
>NA|TRBV27|TRBJ2-6|NA
TGTGCCAGCAGTTTAGAGAGGCCAGAGGGCTCTGGGGCCAACGTCCTGACTTTC
CASSLERPEGSGANVLTF
>NA|TRBV30|TRBJ2-5|TRBD1
TGTGCCTGGACAGGGGGTGAGACCCAGTACTTC
CAWTGGETQYF
>NA|TRBV28|TRBJ1-2|NA
TGTGCCAGCAGTTTAGAACAGAACCACTATGGCTACACCTTC
CASSLEQNHYGYTF